These 24 T cell receptor beta chains came from one sample sequenced in a study of vaccination and CD4 T cells after COVID-19. For these receptors, no antigen is known. CD4+ T cells that had been cultured provided DNA sequenced with the Oncomine TCR Beta short-read assay. MiXCR, applied by TCRdb to the PCR reads, yields one record per CDR3 protein. The data show under 20,000 distinct CDR3 sequences, 65% to 80% seen once. Treatment given: 10-day PBMC culture with coronavirus spike peptide pools or control peptides (ViraFEST assay). Sequencing used CD4+ T cells from blood, cultured in vitro. These receptors all stem from a human donor who had recovered from COVID-19.

The sample holds one count of this clonotype. The rearrangement uses TRBV5-6 and TRBJ1-1; a weak D match, TRBD1 (5 bases). Trimming removed 6 bases at V and 5 bases at J, with 26 bases between. The CDR3 sequence is 17 residues long. Germline lookup yields CDR1 SGHDT and CDR2 YYEEEE. The CDR3 region is CASNRRPSGRWGTEAFF. The CDR3 DNA sequence: TGTGCCAGCAACCGCCGCCCGTCCGGGAGATGGGGGACTGAAGCTTTCTTT.

The rearrangement joins TRBV7-2 to TRBJ1-6; perhaps TRBD1 as D (6 bases). Germline V CDR1 and CDR2: SGHTA, FQGNSA. V gave up 7 bases and J gave up 5 bases, with 21 bases separating them. This CDR3 has 17 amino acids. The CDR3 here is CASKTKLGGWDNSPLHF. The CDR3 DNA follows: TGTGCCAGCAAAACTAAATTAGGGGGTTGGGATAATTCACCCCTCCACTTT.

This clonotype showed up just once. The V gene is TRBV5-1, the J gene TRBJ2-7; D uncertain. Germline CDR1 and CDR2: SGHRS and YFSETQ. Trimming took 0 bases from V and 4 from J, leaving 5 bases between them. The CDR3 extends over 12 amino acids. The CDR3 DNA reads as TGCGCCAGCAGCTTGGGTGGATACGAGCAGTACTTC. It specifies CASSLGGYEQYF.

V usage is TRBV6-2 or TRBV6-3 and J usage is TRBJ1-5; D gene ambiguous. Trimming removed 10 bases at V and 2 bases at J, with 18 bases between. Germline V gene lookup returns CDR1 MNHEY and CDR2 SVGEGT. The length of the CDR3 is 15 residues. This chain's CDR3 is CATEITDKGNQPQHF. Here the CDR3 DNA reads TGTGCCACCGAGATCACTGACAAGGGCAATCAGCCCCAGCATTTT.

This sequence joins TRBV28 and TRBJ1-2; maybe TRBD1 (6 bases). Germline CDR1 is MDHEN and CDR2 is SYDVKM. The CDR3 totals 14 residues. Trimming left V 6 bases short and J 8 bases short, with 19 bases between. CDR3 in amino acids: CASSGPGAIRGYTF. DNA of the CDR3: TGTGCCAGCAGCGGGCCGGGGGCGATCCGCGGCTACACCTTC.

The V gene is TRBV7-9, the J gene TRBJ2-7; TRBD2 might be the D (6 bases). This CDR3 has 12 amino acids. Trimming removed 5 bases at V and 5 bases at J, with 10 bases between. In germline, CDR1 is SEHNR, CDR2 FQNEAQ (reference sequence). CDR3 sequence: CASSETGDEQYF. Written as DNA, the CDR3 is TGTGCCAGCAGCGAAACGGGAGACGAGCAGTACTTC.

The chain is built from TRBV29-1 and TRBJ2-1; D is uncertain. V shed 4 bases and J shed 7 bases, with 11 bases lying between them. Germline V lookup: CDR1 SQVTM, CDR2 ANQGSEA. The CDR3 covers 12 residues. The CDR3 sequence: CSVVEPRNEQFF. As DNA, the CDR3 is TGCAGCGTTGTCGAGCCGAGGAATGAGCAGTTCTTC.

This clonotype was detected only once. The genes are TRBV29-1 and TRBJ1-2, with unresolved D. Trimming left V 4 bases short and J 2 bases short, with 8 bases between. This CDR3 has 12 amino acids. Germline V gives CDR1 SQVTM, CDR2 ANQGSEA. The DNA of the CDR3 is TGCAGCGTTGGTACAGTCAACTATGGCTACACCTTC. Amino acid sequence: CSVGTVNYGYTF.

The chain carries TRBV11-2 and TRBJ2-5; 9 bases align to TRBD2. The CDR3 spans 16 residues. V shed 3 bases and J 4 bases; nucleotides not matched to a gene: 9. Germline CDR1 reads SGHAT; CDR2 reads FQNNGV. CDR3 residues: CASSLRREGRGETQYF. The CDR3 DNA sequence: TGTGCCAGCAGCTTGAGGCGGGAGGGCCGGGGAGAGACCCAGTACTTC.

This clonotype was found once. The chain links TRBV27 to TRBJ2-5; 7 bases fit TRBD2. Per germline, CDR1 MNHEY and CDR2 SMNVEV (reference sequence). CDR3 length: 15 residues. J gave up 3 bases and V 4 bases, and 8 bases lay outside the gene matches. CDR3 in amino acids: CASSSHLAAKETQYF. The CDR3 bases are TGTGCCAGCAGTTCCCATCTAGCGGCCAAAGAGACCCAGTACTTC.

The sample holds one count of this clonotype. This chain links TRBV7-9 with TRBJ2-5; 11 bases are a match to TRBD1. CDR3 size: 15 residues. CDR1 and CDR2 from the germline V gene are SEHNR and FQNEAQ (reference sequence). J lost 6 bases, V lost 3 bases, and 6 bases had no gene match. CDR3 in amino acids: CASSFPGQGGKTQYF. CDR3 DNA: TGTGCCAGCAGCTTCCCGGGACAGGGGGGGAAGACCCAGTACTTC.

This chain links TRBV4-2 with TRBJ2-2, with TRBD1 matching over 8 bases. The CDR3 loop spans 20 amino acids. Germline CDR1 and CDR2: LGHNA and YNFKEQ. J was trimmed by 2 bases and V by 4 bases; bases with no gene match: 18. CDR3: CASSPKGQGKAGVNTGELFF. The CDR3 region has the DNA TGTGCCAGCAGCCCTAAAGGACAGGGCAAGGCTGGGGTAAACACCGGGGAGCTGTTTTTT.

This chain connects TRBV30 to TRBJ1-1; D might be TRBD1 (6 bases). The CDR3 runs 14 residues. The germline V gene has CDR1 GTSNPN and CDR2 SVGIG (reference sequence). The V end lost 2 bases, the J end lost 4 bases, and 14 bases lay between the germline ends. The CDR3 region is CAWSQQGYRTEAFF. For the CDR3, the DNA is TGTGCCTGGAGTCAGCAGGGGTATCGCACTGAAGCTTTCTTT.

The chain combines TRBV27 with TRBJ2-3; the D call may be TRBD1 or TRBD2 (5 bases each). This CDR3 is 15 amino acids long. The germline V gene encodes CDR1 MNHEY and CDR2 SMNVEV (reference sequence). V lost 3 bases, J lost 3 bases, and 13 bases lay in between. CDR3 amino acids: CASSFWGIGTDTQYF. The CDR3 DNA follows: TGTGCCAGCAGTTTTTGGGGGATTGGGACAGATACGCAGTATTTT.

The chain has TRBV24-1 and TRBJ2-7, with D tentatively TRBD2 (6 bases). Germline CDR1 and CDR2: KGHDR and SFDVKD. The V gene lost 3 bases and the J gene lost 3 bases, with 14 bases spanning the gap. The CDR3 sequence is 15 residues long. CDR3 residues: CATSDPRRTNYEQYF. The CDR3 DNA is TGTGCCACCAGTGATCCACGTCGGACTAACTACGAGCAGTACTTC.

This clonotype showed up just once. V usage is TRBV7-2 and J usage is TRBJ1-1; 10 bases fit TRBD1. There are 15 residues in the CDR3. The germline V gene encodes CDR1 SGHTA and CDR2 FQGNSA. Losses at the gene ends were 2 bases for V and 5 bases for J; bases not matched to a gene: 5. The CDR3 sequence is CASSLIGQGVTEAFF. CDR3 DNA: TGTGCCAGCAGCTTAATAGGACAGGGGGTTACTGAAGCTTTCTTT.

The rearrangement joins TRBV28 to TRBJ1-2; no clear D. Trimming stripped 3 bases from V and 8 bases from J, with 10 bases between. From germline, CDR1 is MDHEN and CDR2 SYDVKM. This CDR3 comprises 12 residues. DNA for the CDR3: TGTGCCAGCAGTTTCGGCCTCGGGGGCTACACCTTC. This translates into CASSFGLGGYTF.

The chain carries TRBV28 and TRBJ1-1; tentatively, D is TRBD1 (6 bases). This CDR3 has 16 amino acids. Trimming stripped 5 bases from V and 1 base from J, with 17 bases between. Germline-derived CDR1 and CDR2 are MDHEN and SYDVKM. For the CDR3, the DNA is TGTGCCAGCAGTAGGGGCTCCGGGACACCGAACACTGAAGCTTTCTTT. Its protein is CASSRGSGTPNTEAFF.

This chain uses TRBV12-3 or TRBV12-4 with TRBJ2-2; 10 nucleotides line up with TRBD2. Germline trimming cut 7 bases from V and 1 base from J; bases unmatched to any gene: 3. This CDR3 contains 15 residues. The CDR3 reads CASIRTSGNTGELFF. CDR3 coding DNA: TGTGCCAGCATCCGGACTAGCGGGAACACCGGGGAGCTGTTTTTT.

The gene calls are TRBV7-2 and TRBJ1-2, with 9 bases identical to TRBD1. CDR3 length: 12 residues. CDR1 is SGHTA and CDR2 is FQGNSA in the germline V gene. Trimming took 5 bases from V and 8 from J; bases not matched to a gene: 3. As DNA, the CDR3 is TGTGCCAGCAGCCCGGGGACAGGGGGCTACACCTTC. Residues: CASSPGTGGYTF.

The chain is built from TRBV20-1 and TRBJ2-1; TRBD1 matches 7 bases. Germline loops: CDR1 DFQATT, CDR2 SNEGSKA (reference sequence). J gave up 4 bases and V 3 bases, and 6 bases lay outside the gene matches. The CDR3 covers 14 residues. CDR3 bases: TGCAGTGCTAGGAAACAGGGGCGATACAATGAGCAGTTCTTC. Encoded protein: CSARKQGRYNEQFF.

V is TRBV20-1 and J is TRBJ2-5; maybe TRBD2 (6 bases). The V gene's germline CDR1 is DFQATT and CDR2 SNEGSKA (reference sequence). The CDR3 has 16 amino acids. V shed 0 bases and J shed 0 bases, with 14 bases lying between them. The CDR3 nucleotides read TGCAGTGCTAGAGATTCTTTTCGGGGGAACCAAGAGACCCAGTACTTC. This encodes CSARDSFRGNQETQYF.

The rearrangement joins TRBV28 to TRBJ1-5; D not resolved. The V end lost 6 bases, the J end lost 4 bases, and 10 bases lay between the germline ends. CDR3 length: 13 amino acids. Germline V gives CDR1 MDHEN, CDR2 SYDVKM. The CDR3 coding sequence is TGTGCCAGCAGGTCGACGGAGAATCAGCCCCAGCATTTT. Encoded protein: CASRSTENQPQHF.

This sequence joins TRBV15 and TRBJ1-5; 11 positions match TRBD1. CDR1 and CDR2 (germline): LNHNV, YYDKDF (reference sequence). The V and J ends lost 2 bases and 4 bases, in that order; junction bases with no gene match: 7. This CDR3 spans 17 amino acids. The CDR3 protein is CATSRIGQGAYNQPQHF. In nucleotides, the CDR3 is TGTGCCACCAGCAGAATCGGACAGGGGGCGTATAATCAGCCCCAGCATTTT. Together with reference TRBV15 and TRBJ1-5, the CDR3 gives the full variable domain: DAMVIQNPRYQVTQFGKPVTLSCSQTLNHNVMYWYQQKSSQAPKLLFHYYDKDFNNEADTPDNFQSRRPNTSFCFLDIRSPGLGDTAMYLCATSRIGQGAYNQPQHFGDGTRLSIL.